The 25 T cell receptor beta chains below all came from one sample that was sequenced in a study of CD8 T cells in Susac syndrome. RNA, at about 0.45 to 1 ug, was reverse transcribed with random hexamers. Using its own MiXCR run on the immunoSEQ multiplex PCR reads, TCRdb lists one record per CDR3 protein. The repertoire holds 250,000 to 300,000 distinct CDR3 sequences, with roughly 84% as singletons. Sequenced sample: CD8+ T cells from PBMCs. The receptors were gathered from a human donor with multiple sclerosis.

For this clonotype: The junction does not match germline at one end; this may be a read error. The rearrangement links TRBV5-6 to TRBJ2-7; the D is unclear. Germline CDR1 and CDR2: SGHDT and YYEEEE. This CDR3 has 13 residues. CDR3 sequence (DNA): TGTGCCAGCAGCTTAACAACTTCCTACGGGCAGTACTTC. This codes for CASSLTTSYGQYF.

The chain couples TRBV28 to TRBJ2-7, with a tentative D call TRBD1 (5 bases). The V end was cut by 5 bases, the J end by 11 bases, with 13 bases between. Germline loops: CDR1 MDHEN, CDR2 SYDVKM. This CDR3 spans 11 amino acids. For the CDR3, the DNA is TGTGCCAGCAGTCCAACACAGGAGAAGTACTTC. Protein: CASSPTQEKYF.

The chain has TRBV5-4 and TRBJ2-2; D gene ambiguous. Trimming stripped 1 base from V and 1 base from J, with 11 bases between. The germline CDR1 and CDR2 sequences are SGHNT and YYREEE (reference sequence). The CDR3 sequence is 16 residues long. The CDR3 loop reads CASSLHSLRNTGELFF. CDR3 bases: TGTGCCAGCAGCTTGCACAGTTTGAGGAACACCGGGGAGCTGTTTTTT.

The V call is TRBV27, the J call TRBJ2-7, with D possibly TRBD1 on 5 matching bases. Per the germline V gene, CDR1 is MNHEY and CDR2 is SMNVEV (reference sequence). V gave up 0 bases and J gave up 9 bases, with 15 bases separating them. The length of the CDR3 is 14 residues. CDR3 sequence reads: CASSLSPGQGRQYF. In DNA, the CDR3 is TGTGCCAGCAGTTTATCCCCGGGTCAGGGAAGGCAGTACTTC.

V and J are TRBV19 and TRBJ1-1; D unresolved. V was shortened by 6 bases and J by 1 base, with 9 bases between the two germline ends. Looked up from germline, CDR1 is LNHDA and CDR2 is SQIVND (reference sequence). The CDR3 length is 13 residues. The DNA of the CDR3 is TGTGCCAGTAGGATTGCGAGGAACACTGAAGCTTTCTTT. This codes for CASRIARNTEAFF.

V is TRBV29-1 and J is TRBJ2-7; D might be TRBD2 (6 bases). This CDR3 is 15 amino acids long. Germline lookup yields CDR1 SQVTM and CDR2 ANQGSEA. V was pared by 7 bases and J by 2 bases, with 21 bases between. DNA of the CDR3: TGCAGCGCCACTTGCCTGTTGGGGGGTACCTACGAGCAGTACTTC. Translation: CSATCLLGGTYEQYF.

The chain recombines TRBV14 with TRBJ2-7, with D unresolved. Trimming stripped 1 base from V and 0 bases from J, with 13 bases between. CDR3 length equals 16 residues. Germline CDR1 is SGHDN and CDR2 is FVKESK. CDR3 region: CASSQGHHGSSYEQYF. CDR3 nucleotides: TGTGCCAGCAGCCAAGGTCATCACGGATCCTCCTACGAGCAGTACTTC.

The CDR3: CASSPAGSPLHF. Here the CDR3 DNA reads TGTGCCAGCAGTCCGGCGGGGTCACCCCTCCACTTT. This rearrangement joins TRBV27 to TRBJ1-6; D gene ambiguous. The CDR3 has 12 amino acids. In germline, CDR1 is MNHEY, CDR2 SMNVEV (reference sequence). Trimming left V 5 bases short and J 10 bases short, with 9 bases between.

The V and J genes are TRBV6-6 and TRBJ1-4; a possible D gene is TRBD1 (6 bases). The CDR3 has 16 residues. Germline loops: CDR1 MNHNY, CDR2 SVGAGI (reference sequence). The V gene lost 6 bases and the J gene lost 3 bases, with 17 bases spanning the gap. The CDR3 spells CASSRYLGGPNEKLFF. CDR3 nucleotides: TGTGCCAGCAGCCGATATCTGGGGGGCCCTAATGAAAAACTGTTTTTT.

The chain carries TRBV4-2 and TRBJ2-1, with 10 nucleotides matching TRBD2. The CDR3 runs to 18 residues. J gave up 4 bases and V 0 bases, and 9 bases lay outside the gene matches. Per the germline V gene, CDR1 is LGHNA and CDR2 is YNFKEQ. CDR3: CASSQEPIEREGYNEQFF. DNA of the CDR3: TGTGCCAGCAGCCAAGAACCTATTGAGCGGGAGGGGTACAATGAGCAGTTCTTC.

V gene TRBV7-6 combines with J gene TRBJ2-7; 11 bases are a match to TRBD2. V dropped 3 bases and J dropped 3; count of bases not matched to a gene: 16. CDR1 is SGHVS, CDR2 FNYEAQ, per germline. The CDR3 runs 19 residues. Here the CDR3 DNA reads TGTGCCAGCAGCTTTACAGCCAATCCCACGGGGACTAGCGGCTACGAGCAGTACTTC. This sequence encodes CASSFTANPTGTSGYEQYF.

This clonotype was observed a single time. V and J are TRBV11-2 and TRBJ2-7, with 7 bases lining up with TRBD2. After removal of 1 base from V and 3 bases from J, the junction contained 9 bases not matched to a gene. This CDR3 is built from 16 residues. Germline V gene sequence: CDR1 SGHAT, CDR2 FQNNGV. CDR3 protein: CASSLVGGSPLYEQYF. Here the CDR3 DNA reads TGTGCCAGCAGCTTAGTCGGCGGGAGCCCCCTCTACGAGCAGTACTTC.

The rearrangement uses TRBV2 and TRBJ2-1; the match to TRBD1 covers 10 bases. The CDR3 consists of 15 residues. Trimming at V came to 8 bases and at J to 7 bases, leaving 11 bases not matched to a gene. Germline lookup yields CDR1 SNHLY and CDR2 FYNNEI. The CDR3 DNA reads as TGTGCCAGCGACACTTCCGGGACAGGGGTGAATGAGCAGTTCTTC. Residues: CASDTSGTGVNEQFF.

The chain employs TRBV29-1 and TRBJ2-5; D is tentatively TRBD1 or TRBD2 (6 bases each). The V and J ends lost 6 bases and 4 bases respectively, with 15 bases between them. CDR3 length: 13 amino acids. Germline lookup yields CDR1 SQVTM and CDR2 ANQGSEA. The CDR3 reads CSVNQGRRETQYF. The CDR3 DNA follows: TGCAGCGTCAACCAGGGGAGGCGAGAGACCCAGTACTTC.

This chain connects TRBV28 to TRBJ1-5; D not resolved. V dropped 3 bases and J dropped 1 base, with 4 bases sitting between them. Germline V gives CDR1 MDHEN, CDR2 SYDVKM. The CDR3 totals 13 residues. CDR3 in amino acids: CASSLESNQPQHF. DNA of the CDR3: TGTGCCAGCAGTTTGGAGAGCAATCAGCCCCAGCATTTT.

This chain uses TRBV30 with TRBJ2-3, with D possibly matching TRBD1 (6 bases). Germline loops: CDR1 GTSNPN, CDR2 SVGIG (reference sequence). V was cut by 0 bases and J by 3 bases, with 13 bases left in between. This CDR3 region has 15 residues. The DNA of the CDR3 is TGTGCCTGGAGTGTCCCAGGGGTACGGACAGATACGCAGTATTTT. Protein sequence: CAWSVPGVRTDTQYF.

V gene TRBV5-1 combines with J gene TRBJ2-6; D is undetermined. V was cut by 3 bases and J by 0 bases, with 10 bases left in between. Germline CDR1 SGHRS, CDR2 YFSETQ. This CDR3 contains 16 residues. CDR3 DNA sequence: TGCGCCAGCAGCTCGGTCAGCGACTCTGGGGCCAACGTCCTGACTTTC. This encodes CASSSVSDSGANVLTF.

V usage is TRBV20-1 and J usage is TRBJ2-1; D is undetermined. CDR1 and CDR2 (germline): DFQATT, SNEGSKA (reference sequence). The CDR3 is made up of 15 amino acids. Between the trimmed V and J ends, which lost 3 bases and 8 bases, there was a span of 20 bases. The CDR3 region has the DNA TGCAGTGCTAGTGGGTGGTCTAGTCGGTCGCATGAGCAGTTCTTC. Amino acids: CSASGWSSRSHEQFF.

This clonotype was seen only once. The chain combines TRBV27 with TRBJ2-1, with TRBD2 identical over 10 bases. J was trimmed by 7 bases and V by 5 bases; bases with no gene match: 8. Germline-derived CDR1 and CDR2 are MNHEY and SMNVEV (reference sequence). The CDR3 spans 15 residues. The CDR3 reads CASSRAGGPRNEQFF. For the CDR3, the DNA is TGTGCCAGCAGTCGAGCGGGAGGGCCACGGAATGAGCAGTTCTTC.

V and J are TRBV11-2 and TRBJ1-5, with no clear D. The V and J ends lost 4 bases and 3 bases respectively, with 13 bases between them. Germline CDR1 reads SGHAT; CDR2 reads FQNNGV. This CDR3 comprises 15 residues. The CDR3 loop is CASSWNARANQPQHF. CDR3 nucleotides: TGTGCCAGCAGCTGGAACGCTCGCGCCAATCAGCCCCAGCATTTT.

The rearrangement joins TRBV7-2 to TRBJ2-3; D is possibly TRBD1 or TRBD2 (6 bases each). Germline CDR1 reads SGHTA; CDR2 reads FQGNSA. This CDR3 has 16 amino acids. V shed 4 bases and J shed 4 bases, with 18 bases lying between them. The CDR3 loop reads CASSSRGGGLADTQYF. As DNA, the CDR3 is TGTGCCAGCAGCTCCCGAGGGGGAGGTCTGGCAGATACGCAGTATTTT.

CDR3 DNA: TGTGCCAGAGTCCCCTCAGGGCCCCAAGAGACCCAGTACTTC. Residues: CARVPSGPQETQYF. The chain is built from TRBV19 and TRBJ2-5; possibly TRBD1 for D (5 bases). Germline V gene sequence: CDR1 LNHDA, CDR2 SQIVND (reference sequence). Deletions cut 9 bases from V and 1 base from J, with 15 bases between. There are 14 residues in the CDR3.

This clonotype has a handful of counts. The V and J genes are TRBV5-4 and TRBJ2-7; 11 bases are a match to TRBD2. Trimming at V came to 4 bases and at J to 2 bases, leaving 8 bases not matched to a gene. The germline gives CDR1 SGHNT, CDR2 YYREEE (reference sequence). This CDR3 region has 16 residues. DNA for the CDR3: TGTGCCAGCAGCGCCGCCGGGACTAGCGGTCCCTACGAGCAGTACTTC. It is translated as CASSAAGTSGPYEQYF.

The gene calls are TRBV5-6 and TRBJ2-7; unclear D gene. The CDR3 length is 12 residues. V dropped 3 bases and J dropped 7 bases, with 11 bases sitting between them. Germline lookup yields CDR1 SGHDT and CDR2 YYEEEE. The CDR3 here is CASSWWDNEQYF. The CDR3 nucleotides read TGTGCCAGCAGCTGGTGGGATAATGAGCAGTACTTC.

The chain uses TRBV5-1 and TRBJ1-1, with D possibly matching TRBD1 (5 bases). The V end was cut by 4 bases, the J end by 4 bases, with 11 bases between. The CDR3 loop spans 13 amino acids. Germline V gene lookup returns CDR1 SGHRS and CDR2 YFSETQ. The CDR3 DNA reads TGCGCCAGCAGCCCGGACACGAGCACTGAAGCTTTCTTT. Amino acids: CASSPDTSTEAFF.